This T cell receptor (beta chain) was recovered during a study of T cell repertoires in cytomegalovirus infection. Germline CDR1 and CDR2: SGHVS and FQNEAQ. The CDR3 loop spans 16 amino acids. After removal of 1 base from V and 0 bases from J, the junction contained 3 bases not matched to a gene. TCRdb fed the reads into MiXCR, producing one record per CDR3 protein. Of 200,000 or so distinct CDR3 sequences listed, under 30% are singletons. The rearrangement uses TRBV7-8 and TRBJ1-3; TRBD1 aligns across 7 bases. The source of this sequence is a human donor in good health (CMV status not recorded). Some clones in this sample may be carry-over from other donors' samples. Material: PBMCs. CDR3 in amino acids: CASSLGDSLSGNTIYF. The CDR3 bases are TGTGCCAGCAGCTTAGGGGACAGCCTCTCTGGAAACACCATATATTTT.